This T cell receptor (beta chain) was recovered during a study of control samples from healthy donors and cancer patients. Generated by immunoSEQ multiplex PCR, the TCRdb table keeps only in-frame clones and is missing some. The sample contains around 100,000 clones, roughly 87% of which appear only once. The V gene's germline CDR1 is KGHDR and CDR2 SFDVKD. The V gene end was trimmed by 3 bases and the J gene end by 0 bases; junction bases not matched to a gene: 10. The CDR3 has 19 amino acids. In this sample, this clone turned up once. Sequencing used blood. V is TRBV24-1 and J is TRBJ2-2; 9 positions match TRBD1. The sequence came from a woman aged 45-65 years in good health. CDR3 region: CATSDETGTGSSNTGELFF. For the CDR3, the DNA is TGTGCCACCAGTGATGAAACCGGGACAGGGTCTTCGAACACCGGGGAGCTGTTTTTT.